The clone carrying this T cell receptor (beta chain) appeared many times. Its antigen is unidentified. V was clipped by 4 bases and J by 2 bases, with 9 bases between them. The CDR3 is 13 residues long. The germline CDR1 and CDR2 sequences are MNHNS and SASEGT. These data originate in a study of early T cells in non-severe SARS-CoV-2 infection. Study-level background: The sequenced material was bulk RNA from unsorted whole blood, and its chains were unpaired.

Tagging with unique molecular identifiers was applied to individual cDNA molecules. MiXCR, run by TCRdb on the 5' RACE reads, gives a single entry per CDR3 protein. The repertoire holds roughly 30,000 distinct CDR3 sequences, with over 3.5% as singletons. The study's findings and limits: The matching step, a VDJdb search, favored anti-spike CD8 responses and missed private and CD4 specificities.

The source is an adult who was a healthcare worker with PCR-confirmed SARS-CoV-2 infection or an uninfected control (not recorded which). The sample consisted of whole blood. The chain carries TRBV6-1 and TRBJ2-7; perhaps TRBD1 as D (6 bases). The CDR3 sequence: CASSVDRTYEQYF. CDR3 DNA sequence: TGTGCCAGCAGTGTCGACAGGACCTACGAGCAGTACTTC.